The entry that follows covers one TCR beta chain sequence. Antigen unknown. The data were obtained in a study of shared clonotypes between healthy human individuals. The protocol was immunoSEQ multiplex PCR, while the TCRdb copy is restricted to in-frame clones and leaves out a portion. Among more than 2 million clones listed, about 95% were seen once. V dropped 1 base and J dropped 4 bases, with 10 bases sitting between them. There are 15 residues in the CDR3. Germline loops: CDR1 MNHEY, CDR2 SMNVEV (reference sequence). Points from the study as a whole: In the sorted subsets, rarefaction showed sequencing was incomplete despite large depth. Specimens sampled were limited to blood, with tissue repertoires likely differing.

Terminally differentiated effector memory CD45RA+ cells were left out of the naive CD8 fraction, which was CD45RO-negative and positively selected for CCR7. The chain employs TRBV27 and TRBJ2-2; D possibly uses TRBD1 or TRBD2 (5 bases each). This TCR was sampled from a man younger than 30 in good health. The sequencing sample was made of naive CD8+ T cells sorted from blood. The CDR3 loop is CASSLLGGGTGELFF. The CDR3 coding sequence is TGTGCCAGCAGTTTATTGGGTGGGGGCACCGGGGAGCTGTTTTTT.